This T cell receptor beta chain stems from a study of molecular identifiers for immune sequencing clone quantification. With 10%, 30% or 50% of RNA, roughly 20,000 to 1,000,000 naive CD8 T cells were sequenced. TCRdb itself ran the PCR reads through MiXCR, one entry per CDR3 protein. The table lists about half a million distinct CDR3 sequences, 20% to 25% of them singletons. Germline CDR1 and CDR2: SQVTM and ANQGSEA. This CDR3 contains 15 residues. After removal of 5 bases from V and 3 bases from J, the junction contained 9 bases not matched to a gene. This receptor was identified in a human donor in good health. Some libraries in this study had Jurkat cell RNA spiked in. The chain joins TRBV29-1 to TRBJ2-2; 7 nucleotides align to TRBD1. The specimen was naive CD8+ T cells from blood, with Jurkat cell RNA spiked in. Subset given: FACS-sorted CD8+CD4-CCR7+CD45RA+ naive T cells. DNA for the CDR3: TGCAGCGTTACTCACAGGGGAGTGCACACCGGGGAGCTGTTTTTT. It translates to CSVTHRGVHTGELFF.